This is a list of T cell receptor beta chains from one sample in a study of cytotoxic CD8 clonotypes in ibrutinib-treated CLL. The data were produced by immunoSEQ multiplex PCR, yet TCRdb's version contains in-frame clones alone and is incomplete. In the table there are 15,000 or so clones, about 81% of which are singletons. The material was PBMCs, obtained before ibrutinib treatment. Receptor source: a human donor with chronic lymphocytic leukemia. CDR3s include the opening cysteine and the closing phenylalanine or tryptophan. A D gene is named only where the DNA matches it firmly. Clone size is given for some rows only: seen once, a few or many times, or a class if the clone is expanded.

V: TRBV20-1; size: NA; D: NA; J: TRBJ2-5; DNA: TGCAGTGCTAGAGGACCCGAGGCCCAGTACTTC; CDR3: CSARGPEAQYF
V: TRBV18; size: NA; D: NA; J: TRBJ1-4; DNA: TGTGCCAGCTCACCCCAACCACAGGGATCTAATGAAAAACTGTTTTTT; CDR3: CASSPQPQGSNEKLFF
V: TRBV10-1; size: NA; D: NA; J: TRBJ2-6; DNA: TGCGCCAGCTGGCAAATAGGCTCTGGGGCCAACGTCCTGACTTTC; CDR3: CASWQIGSGANVLTF
V: TRBV5-1; size: NA; D: NA; J: TRBJ2-1; DNA: TGCGCCAGCTATGACACGAGCTCCTACAATGAGCAGTTCTTC; CDR3: CASYDTSSYNEQFF
V: TRBV18; size: NA; D: NA; J: TRBJ1-3; DNA: TGTGCCAGCACCGCACCGCGAGAGGTGTTGGGGCGCTCGGGTCCACGAAACACCATATATTTT; CDR3: CASTAPREVLGRSGPRNTIYF
V: TRBV6-1; size: NA; D: NA; J: TRBJ2-7; DNA: TGTGCCAGCAGTGAAGCCCAACCAGTCTCCTACGAGCAGTACTTC; CDR3: CASSEAQPVSYEQYF
V: TRBV7-3; size: NA; D: TRBD1; J: TRBJ1-2; DNA: TGTGCCAGCAGCGAGACAGGGGGGCTTCACTATGGCTACACCTTC; CDR3: CASSETGGLHYGYTF
V: TRBV30; size: NA; D: NA; J: TRBJ1-2; DNA: TGTGCCTGGAGTATTATCACGGGGGGCTATGGCTACACCTTC; CDR3: CAWSIITGGYGYTF
V: TRBV28; size: NA; D: NA; J: TRBJ2-7; DNA: TGTGCCAGCGGCGGGGGCAGCTCCTACGAGCAGTACTTC; CDR3: CASGGGSSYEQYF
V: TRBV10-3; size: once; D: TRBD1; J: TRBJ1-1; DNA: TGTGCCATCAGTGAGTGGACAGGACTGAACACTGAAGCTTTCTTT; CDR3: CAISEWTGLNTEAFF
V: TRBV20-1; size: NA; D: NA; J: TRBJ2-5; DNA: TGCAGTGCTAGCGGGACTGACCAGTACTTC; CDR3: CSASGTDQYF
V: TRBV29-1; size: NA; D: NA; J: TRBJ1-1; DNA: TGCAGCGCCGAGGAGGCATGGAGGACTGAAGCTTTCTTT; CDR3: CSAEEAWRTEAFF
V: TRBV27; size: NA; D: NA; J: TRBJ2-6; DNA: TGTGCCAGCAGTCCAATTTACAGGGCTGGGGCCAACGTCCTGACTTTC; CDR3: CASSPIYRAGANVLTF
V: TRBV4-1; size: NA; D: NA; J: TRBJ2-7; DNA: TGCGCCAGCAGCCAAGAATGGAGGACCTACGAGCAGTACTTC; CDR3: CASSQEWRTYEQYF
V: TRBV10-3; size: once; D: TRBD2; J: TRBJ2-7; DNA: TGTGCCATCAAACCGGGACTAGCGGGACACTACGAGCAGTACTTC; CDR3: CAIKPGLAGHYEQYF
V: TRBV2; size: NA; D: NA; J: TRBJ2-1; DNA: TGTGCCAGCAGTGAGTCCCGCGGTAGCTCCTACAATGAGCAGTTCTTC; CDR3: CASSESRGSSYNEQFF
V: TRBV5-1; size: NA; D: NA; J: TRBJ2-7; DNA: TGCGCCAGCAGCTTGGCAGTGGAGGCCTACGAGCAGTACTTC; CDR3: CASSLAVEAYEQYF
V: TRBV28; size: NA; D: NA; J: TRBJ2-7; DNA: TGTGCCAGCAGTTTTCTTTTAAGCGAGCAGTACTTC; CDR3: CASSFLLSEQYF
V: TRBV28; size: NA; D: NA; J: TRBJ1-2; DNA: TGTGCCAGCAGTTTGGGACACAACTATGGCTACACCTTC; CDR3: CASSLGHNYGYTF